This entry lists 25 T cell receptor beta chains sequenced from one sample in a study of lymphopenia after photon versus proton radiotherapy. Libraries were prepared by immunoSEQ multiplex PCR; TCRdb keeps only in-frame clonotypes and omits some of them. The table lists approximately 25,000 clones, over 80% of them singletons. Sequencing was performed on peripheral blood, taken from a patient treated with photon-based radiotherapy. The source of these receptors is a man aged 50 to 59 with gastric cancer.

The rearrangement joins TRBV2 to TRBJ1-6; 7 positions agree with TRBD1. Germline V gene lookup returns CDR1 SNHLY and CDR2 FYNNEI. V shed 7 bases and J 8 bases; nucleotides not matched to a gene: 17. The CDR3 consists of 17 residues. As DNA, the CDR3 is TGTGCCAGCACGGAGCCCAGGCCCGGGACAGAGTATTCACCCCTCCACTTT. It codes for CASTEPRPGTEYSPLHF.

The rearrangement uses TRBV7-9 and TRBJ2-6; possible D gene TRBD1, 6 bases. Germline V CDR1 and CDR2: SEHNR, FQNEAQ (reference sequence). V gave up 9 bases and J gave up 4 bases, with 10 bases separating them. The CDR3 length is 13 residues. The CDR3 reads CASSGAGANVLTF. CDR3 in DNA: TGTGCCAGTTCAGGGGCAGGGGCCAACGTCCTGACTTTC.

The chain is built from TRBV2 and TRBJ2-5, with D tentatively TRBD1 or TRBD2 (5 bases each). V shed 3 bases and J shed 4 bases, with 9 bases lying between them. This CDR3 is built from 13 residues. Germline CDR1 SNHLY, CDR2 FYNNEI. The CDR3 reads CASSEVGGETQYF. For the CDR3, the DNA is TGTGCCAGCAGTGAGGTTGGGGGAGAGACCCAGTACTTC.

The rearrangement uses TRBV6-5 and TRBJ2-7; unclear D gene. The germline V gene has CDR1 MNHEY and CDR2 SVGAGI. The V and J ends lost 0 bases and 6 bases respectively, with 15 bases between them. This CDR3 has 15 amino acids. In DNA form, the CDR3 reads TGTGCCAGCAGTTACTCGGGCCAGAATATGGGCGAGCAGTACTTC. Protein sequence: CASSYSGQNMGEQYF.

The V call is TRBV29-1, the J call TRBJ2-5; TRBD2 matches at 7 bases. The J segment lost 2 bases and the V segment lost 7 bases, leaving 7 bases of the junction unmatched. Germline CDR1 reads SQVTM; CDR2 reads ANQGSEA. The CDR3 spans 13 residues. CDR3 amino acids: CSARRGKQETQYF. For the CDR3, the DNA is TGCAGCGCCCGGCGGGGGAAGCAAGAGACCCAGTACTTC.

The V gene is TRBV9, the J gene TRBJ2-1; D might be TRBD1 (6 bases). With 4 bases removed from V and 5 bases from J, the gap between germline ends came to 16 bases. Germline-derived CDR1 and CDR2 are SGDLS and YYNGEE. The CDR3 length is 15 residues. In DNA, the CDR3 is TGTGCCAGCAGCCCGGGGACAAATAGTAACAATGAGCAGTTCTTC. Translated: CASSPGTNSNNEQFF.

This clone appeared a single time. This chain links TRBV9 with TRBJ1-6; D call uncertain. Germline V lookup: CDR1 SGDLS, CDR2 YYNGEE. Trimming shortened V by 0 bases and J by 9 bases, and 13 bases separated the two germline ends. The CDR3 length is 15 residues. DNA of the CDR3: TGTGCCAGCAGCGTAGGGAGGATGAAGGGTTCACCCCTCCACTTT. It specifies CASSVGRMKGSPLHF.

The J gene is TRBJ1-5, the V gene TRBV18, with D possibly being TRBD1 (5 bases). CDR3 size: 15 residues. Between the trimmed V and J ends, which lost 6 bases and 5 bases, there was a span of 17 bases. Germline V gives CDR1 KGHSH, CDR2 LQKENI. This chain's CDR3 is CASSYTRGTDQPQHF. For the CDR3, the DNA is TGTGCCAGCTCTTACACCCGGGGGACGGATCAGCCCCAGCATTTT.

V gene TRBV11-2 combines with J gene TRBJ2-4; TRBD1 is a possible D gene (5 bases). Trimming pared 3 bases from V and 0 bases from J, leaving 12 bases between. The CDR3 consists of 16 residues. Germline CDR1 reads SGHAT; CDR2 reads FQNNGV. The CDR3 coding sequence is TGTGCCAGCAGCTTGGTTAGGGGAAGAGCCAAAAACATTCAGTACTTC. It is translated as CASSLVRGRAKNIQYF.

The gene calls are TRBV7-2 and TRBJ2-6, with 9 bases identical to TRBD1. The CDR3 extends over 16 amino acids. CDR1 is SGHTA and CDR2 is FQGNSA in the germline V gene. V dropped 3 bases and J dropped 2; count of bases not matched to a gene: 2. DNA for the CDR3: TGTGCCAGCAGCTTTTACAGGGGGCCTGGGGCCAACGTCCTGACTTTC. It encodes CASSFYRGPGANVLTF. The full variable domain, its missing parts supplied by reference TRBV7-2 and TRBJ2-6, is GAGVSQSPSNKVTEKGKDVELRCDPISGHTALYWYRQSLGQGLEFLIYFQGNSAPDKSGLPSDRFSAERTGGSVSTLTIQRTQQEDSAVYLCASSFYRGPGANVLTFGAGSRLTVL.

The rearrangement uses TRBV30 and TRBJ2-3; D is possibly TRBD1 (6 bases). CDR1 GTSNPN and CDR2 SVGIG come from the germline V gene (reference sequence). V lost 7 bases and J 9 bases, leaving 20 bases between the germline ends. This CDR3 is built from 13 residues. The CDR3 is CASSRDTLPTQYF. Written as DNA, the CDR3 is TGTGCCTCATCCCGGGACACCCTCCCCACGCAGTATTTT.

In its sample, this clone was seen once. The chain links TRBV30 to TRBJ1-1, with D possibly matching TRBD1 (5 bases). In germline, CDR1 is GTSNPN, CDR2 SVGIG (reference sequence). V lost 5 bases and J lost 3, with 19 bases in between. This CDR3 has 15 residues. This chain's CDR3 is CAWAQGPQVHTEAFF. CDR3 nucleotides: TGTGCCTGGGCGCAGGGACCCCAGGTGCACACTGAAGCTTTCTTT. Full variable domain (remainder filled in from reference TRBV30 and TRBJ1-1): SQTIHQWPATLVQPVGSPLSLECTVEGTSNPNLYWYRQAAGRGLQLLFYSVGIGQISSEVPQNLSASRPQDRQFILSSKKLLLSDSGFYLCAWAQGPQVHTEAFFGQGTRLTVV.

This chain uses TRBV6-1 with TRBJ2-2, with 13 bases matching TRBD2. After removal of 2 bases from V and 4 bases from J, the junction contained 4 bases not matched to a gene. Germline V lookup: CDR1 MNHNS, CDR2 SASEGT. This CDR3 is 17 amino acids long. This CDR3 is CASSETSGGAVTGELFF. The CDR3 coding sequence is TGTGCCAGCAGTGAAACTAGCGGGGGGGCAGTCACCGGGGAGCTGTTTTTT.

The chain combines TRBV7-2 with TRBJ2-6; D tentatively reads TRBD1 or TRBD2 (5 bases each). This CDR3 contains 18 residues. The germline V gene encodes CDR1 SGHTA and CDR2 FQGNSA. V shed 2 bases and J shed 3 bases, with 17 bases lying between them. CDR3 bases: TGTGCCAGCAGCTTACAGGGAACAGCGGAGTTTGGGGCCAACGTCCTGACTTTC. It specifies CASSLQGTAEFGANVLTF.

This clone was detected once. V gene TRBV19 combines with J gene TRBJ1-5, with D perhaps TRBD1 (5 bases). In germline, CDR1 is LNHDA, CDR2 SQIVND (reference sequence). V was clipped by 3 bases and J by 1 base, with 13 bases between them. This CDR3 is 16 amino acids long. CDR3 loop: CASSMLLGLSNQPQHF. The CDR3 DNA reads TGTGCCAGTAGTATGTTGTTGGGGCTAAGCAATCAGCCCCAGCATTTT.

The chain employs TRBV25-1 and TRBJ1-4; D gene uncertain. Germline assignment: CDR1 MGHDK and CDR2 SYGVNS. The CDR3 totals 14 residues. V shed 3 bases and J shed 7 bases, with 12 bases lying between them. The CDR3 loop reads CASSDALRGEKLFF. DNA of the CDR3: TGTGCCAGCAGTGATGCGTTACGTGGTGAAAAACTGTTTTTT.

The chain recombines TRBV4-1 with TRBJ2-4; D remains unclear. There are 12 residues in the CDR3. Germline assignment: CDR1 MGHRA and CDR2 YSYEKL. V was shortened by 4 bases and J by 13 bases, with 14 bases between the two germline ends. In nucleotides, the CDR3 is TGCGCCAGCAGCCGAAGTGAAGAGGTCCAGTACTTC. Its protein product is CASSRSEEVQYF.

The CDR3 DNA sequence: TGTGCCAGCAGTGAAATGGGGGGGACAGAGGATTCACCCCTCCACTTT. Its translation: CASSEMGGTEDSPLHF. The rearrangement joins TRBV25-1 to TRBJ1-6; 7 nucleotides agree with TRBD1. The trim removed 2 bases at V and 8 bases at J, leaving 9 bases unmatched. Germline V lookup: CDR1 MGHDK, CDR2 SYGVNS. The CDR3 spans 16 residues.

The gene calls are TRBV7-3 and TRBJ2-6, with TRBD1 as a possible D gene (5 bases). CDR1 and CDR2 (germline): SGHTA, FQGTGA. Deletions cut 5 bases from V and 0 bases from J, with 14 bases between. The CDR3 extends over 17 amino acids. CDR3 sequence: CASSLQDSLSGANVLTF. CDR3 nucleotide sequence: TGTGCCAGCAGCCTACAAGACAGTCTCTCTGGGGCCAACGTCCTGACTTTC.

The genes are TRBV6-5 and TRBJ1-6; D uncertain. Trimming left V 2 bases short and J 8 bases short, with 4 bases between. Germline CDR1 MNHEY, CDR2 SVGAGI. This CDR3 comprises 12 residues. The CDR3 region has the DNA TGTGCCAGCAGTTACCGGGATTCACCCCTCCACTTT. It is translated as CASSYRDSPLHF.

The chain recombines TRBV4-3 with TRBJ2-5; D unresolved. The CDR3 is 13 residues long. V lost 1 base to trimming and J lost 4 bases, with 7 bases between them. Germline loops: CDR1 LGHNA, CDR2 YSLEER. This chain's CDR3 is CASSQGILETQYF. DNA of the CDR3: TGCGCCAGCAGCCAAGGAATTTTAGAGACCCAGTACTTC.

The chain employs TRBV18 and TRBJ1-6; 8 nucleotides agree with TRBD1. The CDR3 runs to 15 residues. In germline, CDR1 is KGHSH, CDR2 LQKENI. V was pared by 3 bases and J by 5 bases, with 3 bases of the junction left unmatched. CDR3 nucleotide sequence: TGTGCCAGCTCACCTTCGGGACAGGATAATTCACCCCTCCACTTT. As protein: CASSPSGQDNSPLHF.

The CDR3 DNA is TGTGCCAGCAGCGGAAGTACGTTCCGGAATATCGGCTACACCTTC. This translates into CASSGSTFRNIGYTF. J is TRBJ1-2 and V is TRBV6-1; no definite D call. Germline assignment: CDR1 MNHNS and CDR2 SASEGT. The CDR3 totals 15 residues. V lost 6 bases to trimming and J lost 8 bases, with 22 bases between them.

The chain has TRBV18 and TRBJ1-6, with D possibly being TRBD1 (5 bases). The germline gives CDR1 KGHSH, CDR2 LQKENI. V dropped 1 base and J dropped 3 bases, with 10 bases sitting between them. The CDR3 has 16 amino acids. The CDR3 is CASSPQRQYYNSPLHF. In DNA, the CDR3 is TGTGCCAGCTCACCACAAAGACAGTACTATAATTCACCCCTCCACTTT.

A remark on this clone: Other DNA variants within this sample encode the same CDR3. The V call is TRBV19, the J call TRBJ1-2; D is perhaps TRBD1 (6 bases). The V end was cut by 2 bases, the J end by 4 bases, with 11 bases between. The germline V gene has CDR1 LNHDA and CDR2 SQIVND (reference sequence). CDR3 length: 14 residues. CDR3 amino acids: CASSIPGARYGYTF. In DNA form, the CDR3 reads TGTGCCAGTAGTATACCAGGGGCCCGCTATGGCTACACCTTC.